Listed here are 23 T cell receptor beta chains from one sample, sequenced in a study of T cell responses to AZD1222 COVID-19 vaccine. Some clones are missing from TCRdb's copy, which holds only in-frame ones; the method was immunoSEQ multiplex PCR. The table shows around 130,000 clones, with nearly 90% occurring only once. The starting material was peripheral blood, obtained 28 days after the second AZD1222 dose. The receptors originated from an adult who received the AZD1222 COVID-19 vaccine.

This clone was seen only a few times. The chain has TRBV28 and TRBJ2-7; TRBD2 agrees at 9 bases. The CDR3 runs 16 residues. V trimming: 5 bases; J trimming: 2 bases; junction bases outside the gene matches: 10. CDR1 MDHEN and CDR2 SYDVKM come from the germline V gene. Written as DNA, the CDR3 is TGTGCCAGCAGTCCCACCTCGGTAGCGGGAGCCTACGAGCAGTACTTC. As protein: CASSPTSVAGAYEQYF.

The chain employs TRBV29-1 and TRBJ2-7, with D hard to call. The V gene lost 3 bases and the J gene lost 4 bases, with 13 bases spanning the gap. In germline, CDR1 is SQVTM, CDR2 ANQGSEA. This CDR3 has 13 residues. CDR3 amino acids: CSVEDVGRYEQYF. The CDR3 nucleotides are TGCAGCGTTGAGGATGTGGGTAGGTACGAGCAGTACTTC.

This chain links TRBV27 with TRBJ1-2; D perhaps matches TRBD1 (5 bases). Germline V gene lookup returns CDR1 MNHEY and CDR2 SMNVEV (reference sequence). Trimming took 3 bases from V and 6 from J, leaving 11 bases between them. The CDR3 covers 13 residues. The CDR3 here is CASSFGTGDGYTF. The CDR3 DNA reads as TGTGCCAGCAGTTTCGGGACGGGGGATGGCTACACCTTC.

The chain couples TRBV3-1 (or the pseudogene TRBV3-2) to TRBJ1-2; no clear D. The CDR3 is 14 residues long. The germline gives CDR1 LGHDT, CDR2 YNNKEL (reference sequence). V was pared by 4 bases and J by 4 bases, with 13 bases between. CDR3 sequence: CASSREGLLYGYTF. The CDR3 DNA follows: TGTGCCAGCAGCCGGGAGGGTCTCCTCTATGGCTACACCTTC.

The genes are TRBV5-5 and TRBJ2-6; 11 nucleotides align to TRBD1. Trimming removed 4 bases from V and 0 bases from J; junction bases left unmatched: 6. CDR1 is SGHKS, CDR2 YYEKEE, per germline (reference sequence). The CDR3 length is 18 residues. The CDR3 loop is CASSLPGTGGSGANVLTF. The CDR3 bases are TGTGCCAGCAGCCTTCCCGGGACAGGGGGCTCTGGGGCCAACGTCCTGACTTTC.

The rearrangement joins TRBV4-2 to TRBJ2-7; 10 bases map to TRBD1. In germline, CDR1 is LGHNA, CDR2 YNFKEQ. With 4 bases clipped from V and 2 bases from J, the junction kept 5 bases outside the gene matches. The CDR3 extends over 15 amino acids. The CDR3, as DNA: TGTGCCAGCAGCCTTCCAGGACAGGGGGCCTACGAGCAGTACTTC. Its protein product is CASSLPGQGAYEQYF.

The CDR3 DNA follows: TGTGCCAGCGGGTTCTCTAGCGCTAGCACAGATACGCAGTATTTT. Protein: CASGFSSASTDTQYF. This chain joins TRBV6-5 and TRBJ2-3; weak D call: TRBD2 (6 bases). Germline loops: CDR1 MNHEY, CDR2 SVGAGI. This CDR3 contains 15 residues. The V and J ends lost 8 bases and 0 bases respectively, with 15 bases between them.

The chain couples TRBV6-1 to TRBJ1-1, with D possibly matching TRBD1 (5 bases). V was pared by 3 bases and J by 5 bases, with 13 bases between. The CDR3 loop spans 14 amino acids. Germline V gives CDR1 MNHNS, CDR2 SASEGT. In DNA, the CDR3 is TGTGCCAGCAGTGACCGGGACGGTCGAACTGAAGCTTTCTTT. It specifies CASSDRDGRTEAFF.

This clone was seen only once. The chain links TRBV19 to TRBJ1-1, with TRBD1 identical over 10 bases. The CDR3 sequence is 14 residues long. Germline loops: CDR1 LNHDA, CDR2 SQIVND (reference sequence). The V and J ends lost 6 bases and 6 bases, in that order; junction bases with no gene match: 7. For the CDR3, the DNA is TGTGCCAGTAGCCCATGGACAGGGGGGTCTGAAGCTTTCTTT. Residues: CASSPWTGGSEAFF. The full variable domain, with the rest looked up from reference TRBV19 and TRBJ1-1, is DGGITQSPKYLFRKEGQNVTLSCEQNLNHDAMYWYRQDPGQGLRLIYYSQIVNDFQKGDIAEGYSVSREKKESFPLTVTSAQKNPTAFYLCASSPWTGGSEAFFGQGTRLTVV.

This chain connects TRBV11-1 to TRBJ1-3; D gene unclear. The germline gives CDR1 SGHAT, CDR2 FQDESV (reference sequence). Trimming left V 5 bases short and J 3 bases short, with 11 bases between. CDR3 length: 14 residues. The CDR3 is CASSRTLSGNTIYF. Written as DNA, the CDR3 is TGTGCCAGCAGCAGGACCCTGAGTGGAAACACCATATATTTT. Together with reference TRBV11-1 and TRBJ1-3, the CDR3 gives the full variable domain: EAEVAQSPRYKITEKSQAVAFWCDPISGHATLYWYRQILGQGPELLVQFQDESVVDDSQLPKDRFSAERLKGVDSTLKIQPAELGDSAMYLCASSRTLSGNTIYFGEGSWLTVV.

This sequence joins TRBV7-9 and TRBJ2-7; no definite D call. The CDR3 covers 14 residues. Per the germline V gene, CDR1 is SEHNR and CDR2 is FQNEAQ (reference sequence). Trimming stripped 1 base from V and 2 bases from J, with 9 bases between. The CDR3 here is CASSLGLTTYEQYF. CDR3 nucleotides: TGTGCCAGCAGCTTAGGACTGACAACCTACGAGCAGTACTTC.

The rearrangement joins TRBV6-5 to TRBJ2-7; D might be TRBD1 (6 bases). The germline gives CDR1 MNHEY, CDR2 SVGAGI. V was pared by 5 bases and J by 3 bases, with 17 bases between. This CDR3 has 15 amino acids. The CDR3, as DNA: TGTGCCAGCAGTCAACCCGGGACAATTTACTACGAGCAGTACTTC. This translates into CASSQPGTIYYEQYF.

The chain joins TRBV27 to TRBJ1-1, with D perhaps TRBD1 (6 bases). Germline-derived CDR1 and CDR2 are MNHEY and SMNVEV (reference sequence). The V gene lost 5 bases and the J gene lost 5 bases, with 15 bases spanning the gap. This CDR3 contains 14 residues. The CDR3 DNA reads TGTGCCAGCAGTCTAATAGGGACACCGACTGAAGCTTTCTTT. Protein sequence: CASSLIGTPTEAFF.

The chain has TRBV5-1 and TRBJ2-7; D possibly corresponds to TRBD1 (5 bases). The CDR3 covers 12 residues. Trimming took off 5 bases at V and 3 bases at J, with 9 bases between the two ends. CDR1 is SGHRS, CDR2 YFSETQ, per germline. CDR3 DNA: TGCGCCAGCAGAAGGGGCGACTACGAGCAGTACTTC. This sequence encodes CASRRGDYEQYF.

The chain combines TRBV4-1 with TRBJ1-5, with 10 bases matching TRBD1. The CDR3 loop spans 16 amino acids. The V segment lost 2 bases and the J segment 4 bases; nucleotides outside the gene matches: 5. CDR1 is MGHRA and CDR2 is YSYEKL in the germline V gene. The CDR3 DNA reads as TGCGCCAGCAGCCAACCGACAGGGGGCACTAATCAGCCCCAGCATTTT. It is translated as CASSQPTGGTNQPQHF.

This clone was recorded a few times. CDR3 sequence (DNA): TGCAGTGCTAGTTCCGGGACTAGCGATTCCTACGAGCAGTACTTC. Encoded protein: CSASSGTSDSYEQYF. The chain is built from TRBV20-1 and TRBJ2-7, with 10 bases lining up with TRBD2. J was trimmed by 1 base and V by 3 bases; bases with no gene match: 6. Germline V gene sequence: CDR1 DFQATT, CDR2 SNEGSKA (reference sequence). The CDR3 loop spans 15 amino acids.

The rearrangement joins TRBV2 to TRBJ2-7; D call uncertain. The germline V gene has CDR1 SNHLY and CDR2 FYNNEI. The CDR3 extends over 15 amino acids. The germline V and J ends were trimmed by 3 bases and 1 base, with 13 bases remaining between them. CDR3 DNA sequence: TGTGCCAGCAGTGATCAAGGCAGATCTTCCTACGAGCAGTACTTC. Its protein is CASSDQGRSSYEQYF.

The V and J genes are TRBV18 and TRBJ1-1, with TRBD1 as a possible D gene (6 bases). V lost 2 bases and J lost 2, with 21 bases in between. This CDR3 spans 18 amino acids. CDR1 and CDR2 (germline): KGHSH, LQKENI. CDR3 sequence reads: CASSPTARGGLGNTEAFF. CDR3 sequence (DNA): TGTGCCAGCTCACCAACAGCTAGAGGGGGGCTAGGAAACACTGAAGCTTTCTTT.

The rearrangement joins TRBV21-1 to TRBJ2-7; the table calls TRBD2, which could not be checked here. TRBV21-1 is a pseudogene segment. The CDR3 is 17 amino acids. CDR3 bases: TGTGCCAGCAGCAAAGTTAAGGGCCCTAGCACCTCCTACGAGCAGTACTTC. Amino acids: CASSKVKGPSTSYEQYF.

The chain employs TRBV10-2 and TRBJ2-1; 8 positions agree with TRBD2. V shed 10 bases and J 10 bases; nucleotides not matched to a gene: 15. Germline V gives CDR1 WSHSY, CDR2 SAAADI. The CDR3 runs 14 residues. CDR3 amino acids: CAISPAVAGREQFF. CDR3 DNA: TGCGCCATCTCCCCGGCAGTAGCGGGAAGAGAGCAGTTCTTC.

V usage is TRBV6-2 or TRBV6-3 and J usage is TRBJ1-2; D is possibly TRBD1 (5 bases). The V gene lost 1 base and the J gene lost 2 bases, with 17 bases spanning the gap. This CDR3 region has 17 residues. The germline gives CDR1 MNHEY, CDR2 SVGEGT. The CDR3 DNA reads TGTGCCAGCAGTTACTATCCCCGACAGACCCACAACTATGGCTACACCTTC. It translates to CASSYYPRQTHNYGYTF.

This chain joins TRBV5-5 and TRBJ1-2; 7 nucleotides agree with TRBD1. CDR1 SGHKS and CDR2 YYEKEE come from the germline V gene (reference sequence). Losses at the gene ends were 4 bases for V and 7 bases for J; bases not matched to a gene: 16. The CDR3 length is 16 residues. CDR3 in DNA: TGTGCCAGCAGCCCAGACGGACAGGCCTATTTTTTTGGCTACACCTTC. Translation: CASSPDGQAYFFGYTF.

V is TRBV4-3 and J is TRBJ1-4; D uncertain. Per germline, CDR1 LGHNA and CDR2 YSLEER. Trimming removed 0 bases at V and 10 bases at J, with 12 bases between. This CDR3 has 14 amino acids. CDR3 coding DNA: TGCGCCAGCAGCCAAGATTTGAACGCCGGAAAACTGTTTTTT. This codes for CASSQDLNAGKLFF.